One and the same sample provided the 23 T cell receptor beta chains below, sequenced in a study of sequential checkpoint blockade in melanoma. Some clones are missing from TCRdb's copy, which holds only in-frame ones; the method was immunoSEQ multiplex PCR. Of some 10,000 clones in the sample, 23% are singletons; the top ten hold around 14%. Sample treatment: randomized to nivolumab then ipilimumab (arm A) or the reverse (arm B). The sample in question was tumor tissue (inferred from file names), obtained from a patient given nivolumab and ipilimumab in sequence. These receptors all stem from a human donor with melanoma.

This clone came up a few times. The chain recombines TRBV15 with TRBJ2-5, with TRBD1 identical over 11 bases. Trimming at V came to 8 bases and at J to 4 bases, leaving 6 bases not matched to a gene. Germline V gives CDR1 LNHNV, CDR2 YYDKDF (reference sequence). This CDR3 region has 14 residues. The CDR3 region is CATSLGQGGETQYF. Written as DNA, the CDR3 is TGTGCCACCTCTCTGGGACAGGGGGGAGAGACCCAGTACTTC.

This chain links TRBV11-3 with TRBJ1-1; D ambiguous. Germline V gene data show CDR1 as SGHNT and CDR2 as YENEEA. The germline V and J ends were trimmed by 3 bases and 3 bases, with 14 bases remaining between them. CDR3 length: 15 residues. Here the CDR3 reads CASSFDGYRDTEAFF. The CDR3 coding sequence is TGTGCCAGCAGCTTCGACGGTTACCGGGACACTGAAGCTTTCTTT.

This clone qualifies as medium-sized. The chain combines TRBV11-3 with TRBJ1-1; D perhaps matches TRBD1 (5 bases). V lost 5 bases, J lost 4 bases, and 20 bases lay in between. Germline CDR1 SGHNT, CDR2 YENEEA. This CDR3 region has 16 residues. This chain's CDR3 is CASSPEVAGWGTEAFF. The CDR3 bases are TGTGCCAGCAGCCCGGAGGTGGCAGGGTGGGGCACTGAAGCTTTCTTT.

The chain links TRBV15 to TRBJ2-3; D possibly corresponds to TRBD1 (6 bases). The V and J ends lost 1 base and 5 bases respectively, with 13 bases between them. The CDR3 contains 15 residues. Germline V gives CDR1 LNHNV, CDR2 YYDKDF (reference sequence). The CDR3 coding sequence is TGTGCCACCAGCAGAGTGGGCAGGGGTAAAGATACGCAGTATTTT. It yields the protein CATSRVGRGKDTQYF. Combining the CDR3 with reference TRBV15 and TRBJ2-3 gives the whole variable domain DAMVIQNPRYQVTQFGKPVTLSCSQTLNHNVMYWYQQKSSQAPKLLFHYYDKDFNNEADTPDNFQSRRPNTSFCFLDIRSPGLGDTAMYLCATSRVGRGKDTQYFGPGTRLTVL.

This clone has just a few counts. The rearrangement uses TRBV11-3 and TRBJ2-1; maybe TRBD2 (6 bases). CDR3 size: 15 residues. V shed 5 bases and J shed 3 bases, with 14 bases lying between them. Germline V gene sequence: CDR1 SGHNT, CDR2 YENEEA. In DNA form, the CDR3 reads TGTGCCAGCAGCCAGCCCTCGGAGGGCTACAATGAGCAGTTCTTC. This encodes CASSQPSEGYNEQFF. Full variable domain (outside the CDR3, taken from reference TRBV11-3 and TRBJ2-1): EAGVVQSPRYKIIEKKQPVAFWCNPISGHNTLYWYLQNLGQGPELLIRYENEEAVDDSQLPKDRFSAERLKGVDSTLKIQPAELGDSAVYLCASSQPSEGYNEQFFGPGTRLTVL.

This chain joins TRBV9 and TRBJ2-1; 8 bases are shared with TRBD1. CDR3 length: 18 residues. CDR1 is SGDLS and CDR2 is YYNGEE in the germline V gene. V was pared by 3 bases and J by 1 base, with 12 bases of the junction left unmatched. For the CDR3, the DNA is TGTGCCAGCAGCGACGGACAGGGCCTCTTTTTTTCCTACAATGAGCAGTTCTTC. This gives the protein CASSDGQGLFFSYNEQFF.

CDR3 DNA sequence: TGTGCCAGCAGTGTATCAGGGGTCGTTGGCTACACCTTC. Translating it yields CASSVSGVVGYTF. The chain combines TRBV6-8 with TRBJ1-2; tentatively, D is TRBD1 (6 bases). Deletions cut 5 bases from V and 7 bases from J, with 14 bases between. This CDR3 region has 13 residues. Germline V gene lookup returns CDR1 MNHGY and CDR2 SAAAGT.

This rearrangement joins TRBV5-1 to TRBJ2-7; D not resolved. Germline V gene data show CDR1 as SGHRS and CDR2 as YFSETQ. The CDR3 is made up of 15 amino acids. Deletions cut 0 bases from V and 5 bases from J, with 15 bases between. CDR3: CASSLERVEIHEQYF. DNA of the CDR3: TGCGCCAGCAGCTTGGAGAGAGTGGAAATCCACGAGCAGTACTTC.

This clone was picked up many times. V is TRBV6-8 and J is TRBJ2-3, with TRBD2 identical over 12 bases. J lost 5 bases, V lost 10 bases, and 10 bases had no gene match. The CDR3 totals 15 residues. The germline V gene has CDR1 MNHGY and CDR2 SAAAGT. The CDR3 coding sequence is TGTGCCATCAGCCTCTCTAGCGGGGGGGGAGATACGCAGTATTTT. This codes for CAISLSSGGGDTQYF.

This clone was detected only a few times. This chain connects TRBV9 to TRBJ1-6; 10 positions agree with TRBD1. The CDR3 is 15 residues long. Trimming removed 5 bases from V and 8 bases from J; junction bases left unmatched: 7. The germline V gene has CDR1 SGDLS and CDR2 YYNGEE. CDR3 sequence: CASSVPTGGDSPLHF. The CDR3 DNA is TGTGCCAGCAGTGTCCCGACAGGGGGCGATTCACCCCTCCACTTT.

In DNA, the CDR3 is TGTGCCAGCAGTTTATCCTCGACTAGCACAGATACGCAGTATTTT. This codes for CASSLSSTSTDTQYF. J is TRBJ2-3 and V is TRBV28, with D unclear. CDR1 and CDR2 from the germline V gene are MDHEN and SYDVKM. V lost 1 base to trimming and J lost 0 bases, with 8 bases between them. This CDR3 spans 15 amino acids.

The rearrangement joins TRBV10-2 to TRBJ2-3; D unclear. The germline gives CDR1 WSHSY, CDR2 SAAADI. With 5 bases removed from V and 0 bases from J, the gap between germline ends came to 15 bases. This CDR3 contains 16 residues. CDR3 residues: CASSPPSLGSTDTQYF. The CDR3 DNA sequence: TGCGCCAGCAGTCCCCCCTCTCTAGGGAGCACAGATACGCAGTATTTT.

This clone was observed a few times. CDR3 coding DNA: TGTGCCAGCAGCGTAGGGCCTAGCGGGGGGTACACAGATACGCAGTATTTT. Amino acid sequence: CASSVGPSGGYTDTQYF. The chain carries TRBV9 and TRBJ2-3, with TRBD2 matching over 11 bases. V was pared by 0 bases and J by 2 bases, with 5 bases of the junction left unmatched. The CDR3 consists of 17 residues. Germline V CDR1 and CDR2: SGDLS, YYNGEE.

In its sample, this clone was seen many times. The chain joins TRBV6-8 to TRBJ2-3, with TRBD1 as a possible D gene (6 bases). Trimming left V 10 bases short and J 4 bases short, with 15 bases between. The CDR3 loop spans 13 amino acids. Germline V CDR1 and CDR2: MNHGY, SAAAGT. This chain's CDR3 is CAIVRDISDTQYF. In nucleotides, the CDR3 is TGTGCCATCGTCCGGGACATATCAGATACGCAGTATTTT.

In this sample, this clone turned up many times. The rearrangement joins TRBV11-3 to TRBJ2-7; D unclear. V lost 0 bases, J lost 3 bases, and 15 bases lay in between. The length of the CDR3 is 16 residues. Germline CDR1 and CDR2: SGHNT and YENEEA. CDR3 bases: TGTGCCAGCAGCTTAGATTTCTGGGCCTACTACTACGAGCAGTACGTC. This sequence encodes CASSLDFWAYYYEQYV.

In this sample, this clone turned up a few times. The rearrangement uses TRBV28 and TRBJ1-2; D not resolved. CDR3 length: 15 amino acids. Germline assignment: CDR1 MDHEN and CDR2 SYDVKM. V dropped 7 bases and J dropped 0 bases, with 15 bases sitting between them. The chain's CDR3 is CASTPPADANYGYTF. The CDR3, as DNA: TGTGCCAGCACCCCACCGGCCGATGCTAACTATGGCTACACCTTC.

This chain links TRBV4-1 with TRBJ2-2; perhaps TRBD1 as D (6 bases). Looked up from germline, CDR1 is MGHRA and CDR2 is YSYEKL. This CDR3 region has 16 residues. V was trimmed by 0 bases and J by 1 base, leaving 9 bases between them. CDR3 in DNA: TGCGCCAGCAGCCAAGAGAGGGGGATGAACACCGGGGAGCTGTTTTTT. Translated: CASSQERGMNTGELFF.

This clone showed up many times. The chain carries TRBV6-8 and TRBJ2-2, with 8 bases matching TRBD1. The CDR3 runs 19 residues. Per germline, CDR1 MNHGY and CDR2 SAAAGT. The V and J ends lost 5 bases and 3 bases, in that order; junction bases with no gene match: 17. CDR3 DNA sequence: TGTGCCAGCAGTCCGAGGGCAGGGGGCGACGATTATTACACCGGGGAGCTGTTTTTT. Its translation: CASSPRAGGDDYYTGELFF.

The chain uses TRBV12-5 and TRBJ1-2, with 8 nucleotides matching TRBD1. Germline CDR1 LGHNT, CDR2 FRNRAP. The length of the CDR3 is 13 residues. CDR3 DNA: TGTGCCAGCACCGACAGGGGTCTCTATGGCTACACCTTC. Residues: CASTDRGLYGYTF.

This clone was counted only a few times. This chain joins TRBV28 and TRBJ1-1; D gene ambiguous. This CDR3 has 12 amino acids. The germline gives CDR1 MDHEN, CDR2 SYDVKM. V lost 2 bases and J lost 1, with 2 bases in between. The CDR3 DNA reads as TGTGCCAGCAGTTTAAGGAACACTGAAGCTTTCTTT. This sequence encodes CASSLRNTEAFF. Filled out from reference TRBV28 and TRBJ1-1, the complete variable domain reads DVKVTQSSRYLVKRTGEKVFLECVQDMDHENMFWYRQDPGLGLRLIYFSYDVKMKEKGDIPEGYSVSREKKERFSLILESASTNQTSMYLCASSLRNTEAFFGQGTRLTVV.

This sequence joins TRBV19 and TRBJ1-1, with D maybe TRBD1 (5 bases). The CDR3 totals 14 residues. V was pared by 6 bases and J by 3 bases, with 14 bases between. The V gene's germline CDR1 is LNHDA and CDR2 SQIVND (reference sequence). CDR3 in amino acids: CASRPRDGYTEAFF. CDR3 bases: TGTGCCAGTAGACCTCGGGACGGTTACACTGAAGCTTTCTTT.

J is TRBJ2-1 and V is TRBV9; 9 bases agree with TRBD1. Trimming removed 0 bases from V and 2 bases from J; junction bases left unmatched: 9. CDR1 is SGDLS and CDR2 is YYNGEE in the germline V gene. The CDR3 is 18 residues long. The CDR3 DNA reads TGTGCCAGCAGCGTAGCTCCACAGGGGGCCTTAGCCTACAATGAGCAGTTCTTC. This translates into CASSVAPQGALAYNEQFF.

The sample holds a few counts of this clone. The chain links TRBV6-8 to TRBJ1-6; D may be TRBD1 (6 bases). V lost 6 bases to trimming and J lost 8 bases, with 14 bases between them. Looked up from germline, CDR1 is MNHGY and CDR2 is SAAAGT. This CDR3 spans 14 amino acids. In nucleotides, the CDR3 is TGTGCCAGCAGCCACACAGGGAGGGATTCACCCCTCCACTTT. Encoded protein: CASSHTGRDSPLHF.